This T cell receptor beta chain is drawn from a study of T-cell memory formation after mild COVID-19. Looking at the study overall: Most TCR clusters belonged to a single donor.

Study-wide results and caveats: Day 15 to 85 contractors were CD4/CD8 balanced; later expanders leaned CD4+. Among CD4+ contracting clones, most were CM and EM, and CD8+ ones EMRA.

The V end lost 2 bases, the J end lost 5 bases, and 13 bases lay between the germline ends. Germline V CDR1 and CDR2: MNHEY, SMNVEV (reference sequence). The CDR3 consists of 15 residues. Via MiXCR, TCRdb re-called the 5' RACE reads, giving one row per CDR3 protein. This sample has about 350,000 distinct CDR3 sequences, with approximately 27% found just once. This clonotype was counted only a few times. Its antigen is not known. The sequenced material came from PBMCs or a T cell subset sorted from them (not recorded which). The chain joins TRBV27 to TRBJ2-1; no reliable D call. This receptor was obtained from an adult woman who had mild COVID-19 (a few samples of this study predate the infection). Cell type and time point are not known. CDR3 amino acids: CASSLGSAGHNEQFF. CDR3 bases: TGTGCCAGCAGTTTAGGGTCAGCTGGTCACAATGAGCAGTTCTTC.